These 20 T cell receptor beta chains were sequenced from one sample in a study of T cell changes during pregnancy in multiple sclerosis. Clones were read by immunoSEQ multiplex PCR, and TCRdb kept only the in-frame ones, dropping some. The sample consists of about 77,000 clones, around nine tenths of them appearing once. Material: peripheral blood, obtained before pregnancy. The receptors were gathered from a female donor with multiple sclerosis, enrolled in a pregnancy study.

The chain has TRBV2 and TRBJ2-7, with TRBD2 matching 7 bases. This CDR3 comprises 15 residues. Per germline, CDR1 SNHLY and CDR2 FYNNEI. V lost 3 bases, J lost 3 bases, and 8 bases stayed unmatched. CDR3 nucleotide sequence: TGTGCCAGCAGTGAGGGGGGGACCTCTCTCTACGAGCAGTACTTC. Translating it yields CASSEGGTSLYEQYF.

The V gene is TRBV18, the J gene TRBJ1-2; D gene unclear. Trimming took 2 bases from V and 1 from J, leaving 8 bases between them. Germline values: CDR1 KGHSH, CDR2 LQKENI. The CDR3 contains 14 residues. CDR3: CASSPSGLNYGYTF. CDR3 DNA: TGTGCCAGCTCACCAAGCGGCCTTAACTATGGCTACACCTTC.

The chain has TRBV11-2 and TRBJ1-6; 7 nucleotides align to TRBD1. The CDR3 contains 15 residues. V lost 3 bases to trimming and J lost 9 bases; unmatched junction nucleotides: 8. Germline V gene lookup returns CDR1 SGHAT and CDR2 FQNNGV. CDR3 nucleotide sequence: TGTGCCAGCAGCTTCCCGACAGGGTTCGGTTCACCCCTCCACTTT. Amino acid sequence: CASSFPTGFGSPLHF.

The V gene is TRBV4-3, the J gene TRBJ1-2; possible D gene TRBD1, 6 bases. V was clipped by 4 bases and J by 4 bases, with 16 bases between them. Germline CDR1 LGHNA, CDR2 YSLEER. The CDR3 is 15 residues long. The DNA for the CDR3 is TGCGCCAGCAGCCGCAGACCGGGACAAACCTATGGCTACACCTTC. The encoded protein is CASSRRPGQTYGYTF.

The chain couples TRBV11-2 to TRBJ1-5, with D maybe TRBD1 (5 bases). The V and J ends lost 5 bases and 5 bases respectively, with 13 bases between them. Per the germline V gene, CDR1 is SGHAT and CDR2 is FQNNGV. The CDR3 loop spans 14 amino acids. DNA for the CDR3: TGTGCCAGCAGCCGCACGGGAGGGGATCAGCCCCAGCATTTT. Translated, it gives CASSRTGGDQPQHF.

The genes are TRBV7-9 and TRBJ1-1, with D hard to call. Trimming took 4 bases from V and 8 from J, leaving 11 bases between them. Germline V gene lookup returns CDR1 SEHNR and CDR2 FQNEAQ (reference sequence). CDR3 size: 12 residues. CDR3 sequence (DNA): TGTGCCAGCAGCTCCCGGGCGGGCGAAGCTTTCTTT. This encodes CASSSRAGEAFF.

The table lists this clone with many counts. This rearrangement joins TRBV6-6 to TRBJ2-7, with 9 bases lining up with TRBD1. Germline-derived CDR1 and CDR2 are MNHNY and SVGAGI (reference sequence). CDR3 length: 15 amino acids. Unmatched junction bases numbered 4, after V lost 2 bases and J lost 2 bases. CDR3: CASSYDRDRAYEQYF. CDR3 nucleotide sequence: TGTGCCAGCAGTTACGACCGGGACAGGGCCTACGAGCAGTACTTC.

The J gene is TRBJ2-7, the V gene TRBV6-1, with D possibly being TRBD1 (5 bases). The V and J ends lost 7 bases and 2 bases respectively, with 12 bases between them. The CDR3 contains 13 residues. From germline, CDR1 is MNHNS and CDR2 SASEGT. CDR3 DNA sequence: TGTGCCAGCAAAGAAGGGGTAACCTACGAGCAGTACTTC. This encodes CASKEGVTYEQYF.

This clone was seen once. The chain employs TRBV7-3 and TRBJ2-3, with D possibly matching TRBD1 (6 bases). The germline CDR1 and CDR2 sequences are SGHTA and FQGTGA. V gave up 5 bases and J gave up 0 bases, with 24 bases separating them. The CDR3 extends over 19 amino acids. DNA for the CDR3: TGTGCCAGCAGCCCGAAAGTAACCGGGACACCTTTAAGCACAGATACGCAGTATTTT. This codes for CASSPKVTGTPLSTDTQYF.

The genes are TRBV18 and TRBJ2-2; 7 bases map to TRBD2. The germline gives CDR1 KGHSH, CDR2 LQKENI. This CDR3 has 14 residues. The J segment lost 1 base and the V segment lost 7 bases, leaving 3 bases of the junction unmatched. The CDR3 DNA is TGTGCCAGCTTGAGCGGGGAGAACACCGGGGAGCTGTTTTTT. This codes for CASLSGENTGELFF.

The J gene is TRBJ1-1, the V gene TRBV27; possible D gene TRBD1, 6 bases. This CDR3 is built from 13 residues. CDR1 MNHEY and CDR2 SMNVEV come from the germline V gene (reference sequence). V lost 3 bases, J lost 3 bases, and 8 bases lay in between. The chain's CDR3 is CASSFGGHTEAFF. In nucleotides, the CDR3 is TGTGCCAGCAGTTTCGGGGGGCACACTGAAGCTTTCTTT.

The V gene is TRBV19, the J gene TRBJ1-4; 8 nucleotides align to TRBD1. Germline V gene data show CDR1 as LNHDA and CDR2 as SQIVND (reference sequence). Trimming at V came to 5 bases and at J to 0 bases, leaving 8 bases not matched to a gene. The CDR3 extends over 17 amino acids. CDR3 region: CASSPGQGVATNEKLFF. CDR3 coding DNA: TGTGCCAGTAGTCCCGGACAGGGAGTTGCAACTAATGAAAAACTGTTTTTT.

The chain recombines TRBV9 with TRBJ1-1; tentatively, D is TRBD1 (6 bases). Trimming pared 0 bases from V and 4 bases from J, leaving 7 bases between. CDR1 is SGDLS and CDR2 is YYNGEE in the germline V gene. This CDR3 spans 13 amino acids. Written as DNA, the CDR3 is TGTGCCAGCAGCGTAGAAGGGGGCACTGAAGCTTTCTTT. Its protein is CASSVEGGTEAFF.

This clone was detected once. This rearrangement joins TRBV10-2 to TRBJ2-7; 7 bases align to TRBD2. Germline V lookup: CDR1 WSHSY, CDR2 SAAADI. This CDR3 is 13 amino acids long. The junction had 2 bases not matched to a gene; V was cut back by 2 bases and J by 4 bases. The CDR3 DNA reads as TGCGCCAGCAGTGAGACGGGGGGTTACGAGCAGTACTTC. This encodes CASSETGGYEQYF.

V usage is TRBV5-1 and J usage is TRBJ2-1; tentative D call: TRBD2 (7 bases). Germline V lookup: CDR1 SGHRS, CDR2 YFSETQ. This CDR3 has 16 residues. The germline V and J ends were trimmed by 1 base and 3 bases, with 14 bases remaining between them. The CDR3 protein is CASSLRGGGVYNEQFF. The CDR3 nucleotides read TGCGCCAGCAGCTTGAGGGGAGGGGGAGTCTACAATGAGCAGTTCTTC.

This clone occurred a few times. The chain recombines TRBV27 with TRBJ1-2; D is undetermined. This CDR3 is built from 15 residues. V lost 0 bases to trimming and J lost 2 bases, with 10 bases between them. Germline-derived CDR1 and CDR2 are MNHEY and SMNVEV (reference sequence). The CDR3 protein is CASSLSAGLNYGYTF. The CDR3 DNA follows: TGTGCCAGCAGTTTATCAGCAGGACTCAACTATGGCTACACCTTC.

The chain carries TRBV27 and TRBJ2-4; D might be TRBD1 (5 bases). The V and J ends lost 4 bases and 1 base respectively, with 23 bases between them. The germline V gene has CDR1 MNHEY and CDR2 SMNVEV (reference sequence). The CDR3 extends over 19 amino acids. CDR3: CASSSSGNIVALAKNIQYF. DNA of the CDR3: TGTGCCAGCAGTTCGTCAGGGAATATCGTAGCCTTGGCCAAAAACATTCAGTACTTC.

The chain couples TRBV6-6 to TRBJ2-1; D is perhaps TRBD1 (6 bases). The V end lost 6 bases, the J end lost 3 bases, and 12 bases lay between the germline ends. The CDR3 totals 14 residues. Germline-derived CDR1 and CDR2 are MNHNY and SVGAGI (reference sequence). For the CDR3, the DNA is TGTGCCAGCAGGAAAACAGGGTTCTACAATGAGCAGTTCTTC. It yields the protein CASRKTGFYNEQFF.

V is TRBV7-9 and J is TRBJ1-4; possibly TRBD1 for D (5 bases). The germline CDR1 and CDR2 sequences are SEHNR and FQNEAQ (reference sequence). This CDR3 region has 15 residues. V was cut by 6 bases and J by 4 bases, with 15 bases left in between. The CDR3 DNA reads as TGTGCCAGCAGTAGTTGGGGCCGCGATAATGAAAAACTGTTTTTT. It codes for CASSSWGRDNEKLFF.

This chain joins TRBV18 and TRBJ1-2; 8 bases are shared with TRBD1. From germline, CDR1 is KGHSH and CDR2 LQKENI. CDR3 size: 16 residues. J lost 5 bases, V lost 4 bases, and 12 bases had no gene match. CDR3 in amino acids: CASSHTLRRQGYGYTF. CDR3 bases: TGTGCCAGCTCACACACCCTAAGGAGACAGGGGTATGGCTACACCTTC. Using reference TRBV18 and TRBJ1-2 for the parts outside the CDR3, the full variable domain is NAGVMQNPRHLVRRRGQEARLRCSPMKGHSHVYWYRQLPEEGLKFMVYLQKENIIDESGMPKERFSAEFPKEGPSILRIQQVVRGDSAAYFCASSHTLRRQGYGYTFGSGTRLTVV.